This TCR beta chain was documented in a study of PD-L1 blockade in urothelial cancer. The assay was immunoSEQ multiplex PCR, and TCRdb's table has in-frame clones only and misses some. The table has over 75,000 clones, over 65% seen once. Documented time point: pretreatment peripheral blood. The CDR3 is 15 residues long. V was pared by 3 bases and J by 5 bases, with 17 bases between. From germline, CDR1 is SGHNT and CDR2 YYREEE (reference sequence). J is TRBJ1-2 and V is TRBV5-4; D perhaps matches TRBD1 (6 bases). The specimen comprised PBMCs, sampled around atezolizumab (anti-PD-L1) treatment. The receptor comes from a man aged 60 to 69 with urothelial cancer. CDR3 amino acids: CASSSQGPDFYGYTF. The DNA for the CDR3 is TGTGCCAGCAGCTCCCAGGGGCCCGACTTTTATGGCTACACCTTC.